This T cell receptor (beta chain) was retrieved from a study of cytomegalovirus exposure and HLA in healthy donors. CDR1 is LNHNV, CDR2 YYDKDF, per germline (reference sequence). The CDR3 consists of 19 residues. The trim removed 1 base at V and 0 bases at J, leaving 8 bases unmatched. PCR employed 60 Vbeta and 13 Jbeta primers. TCRdb's table, derived via immunoSEQ multiplex PCR, lists solely in-frame clones and lacks some. The sample carries about 67,000 clones, roughly 80% recorded once. The clonotype was recovered from a man aged 55 to 70 in good health and CMV-seropositive. This sequence joins TRBV15 and TRBJ2-1, with TRBD2 matching over 11 bases. Sequencing was performed on PBMCs. This CDR3 is CATSRGALAGGSSYNEQFF. CDR3 sequence (DNA): TGTGCCACCAGCAGAGGAGCTCTAGCGGGGGGCAGCTCCTACAATGAGCAGTTCTTC.